What follows are 29 T cell receptor beta chains derived from one specimen sequenced in a study of beta chain features in type 1 diabetes. The isolated RNA, all of it, was reverse transcribed, so expressed TCRB transcripts were what got sequenced. Sequencing used immunoSEQ multiplex PCR; TCRdb keeps in-frame clones, though not all of them. The repertoire includes 850,000 to 900,000 clones, 15% to 20% of them detected once, and 0.02% to 0.025% sits in the top ten. Sequenced input: naive CD4+ T cells from blood. These receptors all stem from a woman between 18 and 30 years old in good health.

V is TRBV7-9 and J is TRBJ2-3, with no clear D. The CDR3 spans 13 residues. V dropped 1 base and J dropped 2 bases, with 4 bases sitting between them. CDR1 and CDR2 (germline): SEHNR, FQNEAQ (reference sequence). CDR3 nucleotides: TGTGCCAGCAGCTTAGATTACACAGATACGCAGTATTTT. Translating gives CASSLDYTDTQYF.

This chain joins TRBV5-6 and TRBJ2-7; D might be TRBD2 (6 bases). Germline V CDR1 and CDR2: SGHDT, YYEEEE. The CDR3 spans 14 residues. V lost 1 base and J 7 bases, leaving 15 bases between the germline ends. CDR3 DNA sequence: TGTGCCAGCAGCTTGTATCGGGAGAGATGGGAGCAGTACTTC. Protein product: CASSLYRERWEQYF.

This clone appeared a few times. The genes are TRBV6-5 and TRBJ2-5; D remains ambiguous. CDR1 and CDR2 (germline): MNHEY, SVGAGI. The CDR3 totals 13 residues. V dropped 5 bases and J dropped 5 bases, with 12 bases sitting between them. The CDR3 region is CASSEIFGETQYF. The CDR3 DNA follows: TGTGCCAGCAGTGAAATTTTCGGGGAGACCCAGTACTTC.

This clone was counted between two and nine times. CDR3 nucleotides: TGTGCCAGCTCACCACCCCCACTAGCGGATAACAATGAGCAGTTCTTC. Protein product: CASSPPPLADNNEQFF. The V call is TRBV18, the J call TRBJ2-1, with 8 bases matching TRBD2. From germline, CDR1 is KGHSH and CDR2 LQKENI. V lost 0 bases, J lost 5 bases, and 6 bases stayed unmatched. The CDR3 is 16 amino acids.

This clone was picked up a small number of times. This sequence joins TRBV7-9 and TRBJ2-2; no clear D gene. The CDR3 contains 15 residues. Trimming shortened V by 5 bases and J by 0 bases, and 10 bases separated the two germline ends. The germline CDR1 and CDR2 sequences are SEHNR and FQNEAQ (reference sequence). The CDR3 DNA reads TGTGCCAGCAGCGGAGTTGTTGCGAACACCGGGGAGCTGTTTTTT. It translates to CASSGVVANTGELFF.

This clone has a handful of counts. V and J are TRBV27 and TRBJ2-2, with no clear D. The CDR3 has 14 residues. Trimming removed 8 bases at V and 4 bases at J, with 14 bases between. CDR1 is MNHEY and CDR2 is SMNVEV in the germline V gene (reference sequence). CDR3 sequence (DNA): TGTGCCAGCCGCTCGGATAGACTCACCGGGGAGCTGTTTTTT. Its translation: CASRSDRLTGELFF.

This clone was recorded a few times. The CDR3 region has the DNA TGCGCCAGCAGCTTGGCCGTAGGCGTGCTTACTGAGCAGTTCTTC. This translates into CASSLAVGVLTEQFF. The chain carries TRBV5-1 and TRBJ2-1, with D uncertain. There are 15 residues in the CDR3. Germline CDR1 SGHRS, CDR2 YFSETQ. V gave up 0 bases and J gave up 9 bases, with 16 bases separating them.

For this clone: The junction differs from germline at one of its ends, possibly a read error. V usage is TRBV7-7 and J usage is TRBJ2-1, with 8 positions matching TRBD2. The CDR3 length is 13 residues. Germline V gene lookup returns CDR1 SSHAT and CDR2 FNYEAQ (reference sequence). In DNA form, the CDR3 reads TGTGCTAGCAGCCAGACTAGCGAGCATGAGCAGTTCTTC. It is translated as CASSQTSEHEQFF.

This clone came up a few times. The chain employs TRBV5-1 and TRBJ2-7; D could derive from TRBD1 or TRBD2 (5 bases each). The CDR3 extends over 12 amino acids. The germline V gene has CDR1 SGHRS and CDR2 YFSETQ. V lost 4 bases, J lost 6 bases, and 11 bases lay in between. CDR3 bases: TGCGCCAGCAGCGGAGGTGGGACCGAGCAGTACTTC. This codes for CASSGGGTEQYF.

This clone turned up a few times. CDR3 region: CASSENLGQYF. CDR3 DNA sequence: TGTGCCAGCAGTGAAAATCTAGGGCAGTACTTC. The chain couples TRBV25-1 to TRBJ2-7; no clear D. In germline, CDR1 is MGHDK, CDR2 SYGVNS. The CDR3 is 11 residues long. Trimming cost V 2 bases and J 9 bases, with 8 bases left between them.

This clone was seen only a few times. Other nucleotide sequences in the sample specify the same CDR3. CDR3 coding DNA: TGTGCCAGCAGCCGAATGGGCACCGGGGAGCTGTTTTTT. Protein sequence: CASSRMGTGELFF. V gene TRBV11-2 combines with J gene TRBJ2-2; D uncertain. The CDR3 extends over 13 amino acids. Germline CDR1 SGHAT, CDR2 FQNNGV. The germline V and J ends were trimmed by 5 bases and 4 bases, with 8 bases remaining between them.

This clone turned up a few times. The CDR3, as DNA: TGTGCCATCCGCGATGACATTAACTACGAGCAGTACTTC. Residues: CAIRDDINYEQYF. V and J are TRBV10-3 and TRBJ2-7; no clear D. The V end lost 8 bases, the J end lost 3 bases, and 14 bases lay between the germline ends. The CDR3 runs 13 residues. Germline V gives CDR1 ENHRY, CDR2 SYGVKD.

The chain joins TRBV5-1 to TRBJ2-1; the D gene is possibly TRBD2 (5 bases). V dropped 2 bases and J dropped 0 bases, with 12 bases sitting between them. CDR1 and CDR2 (germline): SGHRS, YFSETQ. CDR3 size: 16 residues. CDR3 in DNA: TGCGCCAGCAGCTTTCCTGGGGAGAGCTCCTACAATGAGCAGTTCTTC. Protein sequence: CASSFPGESSYNEQFF.

Written as DNA, the CDR3 is TGTGCCAGCAGCTTGGTGGGTGAAGCTTTCTTT. It translates to CASSLVGEAFF. J is TRBJ1-1 and V is TRBV5-6; D call uncertain. CDR3 length: 11 residues. Trimming shortened V by 0 bases and J by 7 bases, and 4 bases separated the two germline ends. Germline V lookup: CDR1 SGHDT, CDR2 YYEEEE.

Notes on this clone: An end of the junction does not agree with germline; a read error may underlie this. The genes are TRBV18 and TRBJ2-4; 9 nucleotides align to TRBD2. CDR1 KGHSH and CDR2 LQKENI come from the germline V gene. The CDR3 has 12 residues. As DNA, the CDR3 is TGTGCCAGCTCACCACCGCGGGGGGGTTTTAACTTC. This gives the protein CASSPPRGGFNF.

This chain links TRBV7-9 with TRBJ2-1, with 15 nucleotides matching TRBD2. Losses at the gene ends were 6 bases for V and 9 bases for J; bases not matched to a gene: 6. The CDR3 extends over 15 amino acids. CDR1 is SEHNR and CDR2 is FQNEAQ in the germline V gene (reference sequence). The CDR3: CASRWTSGRGSEQFF. CDR3 bases: TGTGCCAGCAGATGGACTAGCGGGAGGGGTAGTGAGCAGTTCTTC. Filled out from reference TRBV7-9 and TRBJ2-1, the complete variable domain reads DTGVSQNPRHKITKRGQNVTFRCDPISEHNRLYWYRQTLGQGPEFLTYFQNEAQLEKSRLLSDRFSAERPKGSFSTLEIQRTEQGDSAMYLCASRWTSGRGSEQFFGPGTRLTVL.

The chain has TRBV13 and TRBJ2-6, with a possible D match to TRBD2 (6 bases). The CDR3 spans 15 residues. Trimming left V 5 bases short and J 2 bases short, with 10 bases between. CDR1 and CDR2 from the germline V gene are PRHDT and FYEKMQ (reference sequence). CDR3 amino acids: CASSLRGAGANVLTF. CDR3 DNA sequence: TGTGCCAGCAGCCTGCGGGGTGCTGGGGCCAACGTCCTGACTTTC.

Regarding this clone: This CDR3 is also generated by other DNA sequences in the sample. The chain is built from TRBV4-1 and TRBJ1-1; D might be TRBD1 (6 bases). V dropped 3 bases and J dropped 4 bases, with 12 bases sitting between them. CDR3 length: 14 amino acids. Germline CDR1 MGHRA, CDR2 YSYEKL. CDR3 amino acids: CASSQAGGGTEAFF. CDR3 DNA sequence: TGCGCCAGCAGCCAGGCCGGGGGCGGCACTGAAGCTTTCTTT.

This clone turned up a few times. The J gene is TRBJ2-7, the V gene TRBV2; D unresolved. The germline CDR1 and CDR2 sequences are SNHLY and FYNNEI. The CDR3 has 13 residues. V was trimmed by 7 bases and J by 0 bases, leaving 10 bases between them. The CDR3 DNA reads TGTGCCAGCATGCAGGAAATCTCCTACGAGCAGTACTTC. Its translation is CASMQEISYEQYF.

A few counts support this clone. The chain links TRBV19 to TRBJ1-5, with D tentatively TRBD1 (5 bases). Germline CDR1 and CDR2: LNHDA and SQIVND (reference sequence). The ends were cut back, 7 bases at V and 7 bases at J, with 14 bases in the middle. The CDR3 has 13 residues. The CDR3 nucleotides are TGTGCCAGTACCCGGGGGGGGTTGCAGCCCCAGCATTTT. The encoded protein is CASTRGGLQPQHF.

In its sample, this clone was seen a few times. This chain uses TRBV11-2 with TRBJ2-1, with no clear D. This CDR3 spans 12 amino acids. Looked up from germline, CDR1 is SGHAT and CDR2 is FQNNGV. V was clipped by 0 bases and J by 9 bases, with 6 bases between them. CDR3 nucleotide sequence: TGTGCCAGCAGCTTAGATCGGACTGAGCAGTTCTTC. Protein: CASSLDRTEQFF.

This clone was seen more than once but under ten times. CDR3 residues: CASSQDAQGRSYEQYF. CDR3 bases: TGCGCCAGCAGCCAAGATGCGCAGGGTAGGTCCTACGAGCAGTACTTC. V and J are TRBV4-3 and TRBJ2-5; maybe TRBD1 (5 bases). TRBJ2-7 explains the end of the DNA better; the J call may be wrong. CDR3 length equals 16 residues. Germline CDR1 is LGHNA and CDR2 is YSLEER.

The chain carries TRBV5-4 and TRBJ1-1, with 7 bases identical to TRBD1. The CDR3 is made up of 14 amino acids. Germline V gene sequence: CDR1 SGHNT, CDR2 YYREEE (reference sequence). The V gene end was trimmed by 4 bases and the J gene end by 10 bases; junction bases not matched to a gene: 13. The CDR3 DNA reads TGTGCCAGCAGCAGGGACAGTCCCCTCTCGGGAGCTTTCTTT. Amino acids: CASSRDSPLSGAFF.

This clone was picked up a small number of times. The V gene is TRBV18, the J gene TRBJ2-1; TRBD2 is a possible D gene (6 bases). V was clipped by 1 base and J by 4 bases, with 11 bases between them. The CDR3 covers 15 residues. Germline loops: CDR1 KGHSH, CDR2 LQKENI. CDR3 DNA: TGTGCCAGCTCACCACTGGTAGCGGAGTACAATGAGCAGTTCTTC. Amino acid sequence: CASSPLVAEYNEQFF. The full variable domain, its missing parts supplied by reference TRBV18 and TRBJ2-1, is NAGVMQNPRHLVRRRGQEARLRCSPMKGHSHVYWYRQLPEEGLKFMVYLQKENIIDESGMPKERFSAEFPKEGPSILRIQQVVRGDSAAYFCASSPLVAEYNEQFFGPGTRLTVL.

The sample holds a few counts of this clone. The rearrangement uses TRBV4-2 and TRBJ1-2; no clear D gene. This CDR3 contains 12 residues. Trimming left V 3 bases short and J 8 bases short, with 10 bases between. The V gene's germline CDR1 is LGHNA and CDR2 YNFKEQ. The CDR3 DNA is TGTGCCAGCAGCCACGGATCGGGGGGCTACACCTTC. Amino acids: CASSHGSGGYTF.

This rearrangement joins TRBV5-6 to TRBJ2-7; 14 bases match TRBD2. V gave up 3 bases and J gave up 6 bases; unmatched junction bases: 11. Germline CDR1 and CDR2: SGHDT and YYEEEE. CDR3 size: 17 residues. CDR3 in amino acids: CASSYTGTSGRVSEQYF. The CDR3 DNA is TGTGCCAGCAGCTATACCGGGACTAGCGGGAGAGTCTCCGAGCAGTACTTC.

This chain joins TRBV5-1 and TRBJ1-2; 7 bases are a match to TRBD1. This CDR3 region has 15 residues. The germline CDR1 and CDR2 sequences are SGHRS and YFSETQ. Germline trimming cut 2 bases from V and 3 bases from J; bases unmatched to any gene: 7. CDR3: CASSFSGTEYYGYTF. As DNA, the CDR3 is TGCGCCAGCAGCTTCTCCGGGACAGAGTACTATGGCTACACCTTC.

This clone came up a few times. The chain is built from TRBV13 and TRBJ2-4, with TRBD1 matching over 7 bases. This CDR3 has 15 amino acids. Trimming cost V 5 bases and J 0 bases; bases outside gene matches: 4. The germline V gene encodes CDR1 PRHDT and CDR2 FYEKMQ (reference sequence). This CDR3 reads CASSPTGLAKNIQYF. The CDR3 DNA reads as TGTGCCAGCAGCCCGACAGGGCTAGCCAAAAACATTCAGTACTTC.

V usage is TRBV28 and J usage is TRBJ2-7; 8 bases match TRBD1. Losses at the gene ends were 8 bases for V and 2 bases for J; bases not matched to a gene: 11. The length of the CDR3 is 15 residues. Germline V gene data show CDR1 as MDHEN and CDR2 as SYDVKM. The CDR3 here is CASGPRDRRAYEQYF. As DNA, the CDR3 is TGTGCCAGCGGGCCCCGGGACAGGCGTGCCTACGAGCAGTACTTC.